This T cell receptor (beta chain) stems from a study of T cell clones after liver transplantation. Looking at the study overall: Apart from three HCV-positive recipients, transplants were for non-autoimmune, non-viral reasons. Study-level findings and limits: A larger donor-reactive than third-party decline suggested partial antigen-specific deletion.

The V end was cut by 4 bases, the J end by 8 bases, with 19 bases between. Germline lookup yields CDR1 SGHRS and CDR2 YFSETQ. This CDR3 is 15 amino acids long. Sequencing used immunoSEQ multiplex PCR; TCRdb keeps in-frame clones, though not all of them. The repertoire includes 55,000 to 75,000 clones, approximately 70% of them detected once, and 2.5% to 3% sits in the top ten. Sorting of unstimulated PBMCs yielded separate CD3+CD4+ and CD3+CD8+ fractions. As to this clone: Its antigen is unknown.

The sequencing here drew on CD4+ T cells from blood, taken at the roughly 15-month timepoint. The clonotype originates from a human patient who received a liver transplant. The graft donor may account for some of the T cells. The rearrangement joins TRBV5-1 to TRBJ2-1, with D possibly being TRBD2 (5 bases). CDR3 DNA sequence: TGCGCCAGCAGCCCCTCGGGGATAGGCGGTCATGAGCAGTTCTTC. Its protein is CASSPSGIGGHEQFF.